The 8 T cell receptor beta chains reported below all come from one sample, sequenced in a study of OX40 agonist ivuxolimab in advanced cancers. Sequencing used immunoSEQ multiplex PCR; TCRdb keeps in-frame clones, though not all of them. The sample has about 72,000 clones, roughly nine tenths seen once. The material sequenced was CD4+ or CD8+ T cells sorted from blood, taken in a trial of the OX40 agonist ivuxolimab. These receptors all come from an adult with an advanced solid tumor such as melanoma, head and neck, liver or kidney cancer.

The DNA of the CDR3 is TGTGCCAGCAGTGCCTGGACAGGGGAGGATGGTGAAAAACTGTTTTTT. It codes for CASSAWTGEDGEKLFF. This chain uses TRBV6-1 with TRBJ1-4, with 9 bases lining up with TRBD1. Germline V CDR1 and CDR2: MNHNS, SASEGT. V lost 4 bases to trimming and J lost 7 bases; unmatched junction nucleotides: 10. The length of the CDR3 is 16 residues.

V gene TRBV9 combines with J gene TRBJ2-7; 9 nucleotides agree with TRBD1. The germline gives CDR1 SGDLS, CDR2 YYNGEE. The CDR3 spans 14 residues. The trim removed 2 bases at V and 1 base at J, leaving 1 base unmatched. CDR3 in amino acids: CASSVTGGSYEQYF. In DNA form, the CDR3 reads TGTGCCAGCAGCGTGACAGGGGGGTCCTACGAGCAGTACTTC.

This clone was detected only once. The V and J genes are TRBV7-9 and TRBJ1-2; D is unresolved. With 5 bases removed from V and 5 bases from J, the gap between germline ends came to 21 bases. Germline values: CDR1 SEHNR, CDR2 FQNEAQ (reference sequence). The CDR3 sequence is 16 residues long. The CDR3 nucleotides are TGTGCCAGCAGCCTACCCAGCGGCGGCCGCAAGTATGGCTACACCTTC. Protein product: CASSLPSGGRKYGYTF.

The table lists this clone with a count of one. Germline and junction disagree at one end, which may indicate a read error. CDR3 sequence: CASSQNRHHSSEQYF. The CDR3 bases are TGCGCCAGCAGCCAGAACAGGCACCACTCCTCCGAGCAGTACTTC. The chain is built from TRBV4-3 and TRBJ2-7, with D possibly being TRBD1 (5 bases). The germline gives CDR1 LGHNA, CDR2 YSLEER. The CDR3 extends over 15 amino acids.

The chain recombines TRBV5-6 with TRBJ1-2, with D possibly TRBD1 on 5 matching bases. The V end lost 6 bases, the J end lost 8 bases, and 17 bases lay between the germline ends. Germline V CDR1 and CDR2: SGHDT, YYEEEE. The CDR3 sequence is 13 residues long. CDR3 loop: CASTGPSSKGYTF. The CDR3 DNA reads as TGTGCCAGCACAGGGCCGTCAAGTAAGGGCTACACCTTC.

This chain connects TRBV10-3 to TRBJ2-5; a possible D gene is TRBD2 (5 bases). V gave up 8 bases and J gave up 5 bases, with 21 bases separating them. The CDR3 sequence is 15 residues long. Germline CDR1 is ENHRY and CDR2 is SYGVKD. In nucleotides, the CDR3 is TGTGCCATCCGGGCCAGCGGAGAGGGTGGGGAGACCCAGTACTTC. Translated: CAIRASGEGGETQYF.

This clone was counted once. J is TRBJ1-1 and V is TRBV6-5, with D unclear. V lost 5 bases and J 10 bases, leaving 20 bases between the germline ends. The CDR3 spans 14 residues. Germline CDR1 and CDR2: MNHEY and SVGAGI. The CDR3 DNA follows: TGTGCCAGCAGTGAGGACGGTCGCCAGGTAGGAGCTTTCTTT. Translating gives CASSEDGRQVGAFF.

The CDR3 reads CASFTNRADGNTIYF. DNA for the CDR3: TGTGCCAGCTTCACCAACAGGGCTGATGGGAACACCATATATTTT. The V gene is TRBV6-1, the J gene TRBJ1-3; D is perhaps TRBD1 (6 bases). Deletions cut 8 bases from V and 7 bases from J, with 21 bases between. Per germline, CDR1 MNHNS and CDR2 SASEGT. CDR3 size: 15 residues.